A selection of T cell receptor beta chains follows, all from one sample in a study of identical twins. Each CDR3 protein is one row after TCRdb ran MiXCR on the 5' RACE reads. The sample contains about 660,000 distinct CDR3 sequences, more than 6.5% of which appear only once. A further study also used this sample, focusing on yellow fever vaccine responses in identical twins.

The sequenced sample was PBMCs. These receptors came from a woman aged 18-29 years in good health. The CDR3 runs from the conserved cysteine through the conserved F or W. A D gene is named only where the DNA matches it firmly. Size values are once, few and many counts, or a class for expanded clones, and some rows have none.

j_gene,v_gene,abundance,d_gene,CDR3nt,CDR3aa
TRBJ2-2,TRBV9,many,.,TGTGCCAGCAGCGTAGCTAAAACGAACACCGGGGAGCTGTTTTTT,CASSVAKTNTGELFF
TRBJ1-2,TRBV30,few,.,TGTGCCTGGAGTGTTTCAGGGGACTTATATGGCTACACCTTC,CAWSVSGDLYGYTF
TRBJ1-1,TRBV30,.,.,TGTGCCTGGAGTGTGACTGGGGGCACTGAAGCTTTCTTT,CAWSVTGGTEAFF
TRBJ2-1,TRBV4-1,.,.,TGCGCCAGCAGCCTCTTGAGTGAGACTCTCTCCAATGAGCAGTTCTTC,CASSLLSETLSNEQFF
TRBJ2-5,TRBV10-3,many,.,TGTGCCATCAGTCAGGGGTCGGAGACCCAGTACTTC,CAISQGSETQYF
TRBJ2-2,TRBV6-5,many,.,TGTGCCAGCAGTTACGGGGGGACCCCTCCCACCGGGGAGCTGTTTTTT,CASSYGGTPPTGELFF
TRBJ2-1,TRBV27,few,TRBD2,TGTGCCAGCAGTCTACGGACTAGCGGGGGGGCAAAGGTGTTCTTC,CASSLRTSGGAKVFF
TRBJ1-1,TRBV20-1,few,.,TGCAGTGCTGAGATGGTTAGGGGGACTGAAGCTTTCTTT,CSAEMVRGTEAFF
TRBJ2-1,TRBV14,many,.,TGTGCCAGCAGCCAAGCTCCTTTCGCCTACAATGAGCAGTTCTTC,CASSQAPFAYNEQFF
TRBJ2-1,TRBV20-1,.,.,TGCAGCACTTGGGGGACCGATACAAACAATGAGCAGTTCTTC,CSTWGTDTNNEQFF
TRBJ2-5,TRBV7-9,.,.,TGTGCCAGCAGCTCACTGGACTGGCGGGGCACCCAGTACTTC,CASSSLDWRGTQYF
TRBJ2-2,TRBV20-1,many,.,TGCAGTGCTGGAAGCGGAAACACCGGGGAGCTGTTTTTT,CSAGSGNTGELFF
TRBJ2-1,TRBV7-2,.,TRBD2,TGTGCCAGCAGCTTAGGGGTAGCGGGACACAATGAGCAGTTCTTC,CASSLGVAGHNEQFF
TRBJ1-4,TRBV28,.,.,TGTGCCAGCAGTTTAGAGGGGGAGAGTGAAAAACTGTTTTTT,CASSLEGESEKLFF
TRBJ2-1,TRBV7-3,many,.,TGTGCCAGCAGCTCCGGACTTATCAATGAGCAGTTCTTC,CASSSGLINEQFF
TRBJ2-5,TRBV15,many,.,TGTGCCACCAGCAGAGCAGGGGAATCCCAAGAGACCCAGTACTTC,CATSRAGESQETQYF
TRBJ2-7,TRBV4-2,.,.,TGTGCCAGCAGCCAAGTGGACAGCACCGCCTACGAGCAGTACTTC,CASSQVDSTAYEQYF
TRBJ2-3,TRBV5-1,.,.,TGCGCCAGCAGCTGGAGGACTCTTGGAGATACGCAGTATTTT,CASSWRTLGDTQYF
TRBJ2-5,TRBV7-2,.,TRBD2,TGTGCCAGCGGACGAGCGGGAGGGGGGGCTTGGGAGACCCAGTACTTC,CASGRAGGGAWETQYF
TRBJ2-7,TRBV5-6,few,.,TGTGCCAGCAGCGGGGGGTCTCACGAGCAGTACTTC,CASSGGSHEQYF
TRBJ2-1,TRBV4-3,many,.,TGCGCCAGCAGCCAAGATATCGGTGAGCAGTTCTTC,CASSQDIGEQFF
TRBJ2-1,TRBV9,many,TRBD2,TGTGCCAGCAGCGTAGAAGCGGGAGTGTTAAATGAGCAGTTCTTC,CASSVEAGVLNEQFF
TRBJ2-2,TRBV11-2,few,TRBD2,TGTGCCAGCAGACCCCGGGGTAGCGGGAACCGCGGGGAGCTGTTTTTT,CASRPRGSGNRGELFF
TRBJ2-5,TRBV6-5,.,TRBD1,TGTGCCAGCAGTTACTCGGACAGGTTACAAGAGACCCAGTACTTC,CASSYSDRLQETQYF
TRBJ1-1,TRBV7-9,few,TRBD1,TGTGCCAGCAGCTTGTCCGACAGGGCGGCGGGGGGGACTGAAGCTTTCTTT,CASSLSDRAAGGTEAFF
TRBJ1-2,TRBV25-1,many,.,TGTGCCAGCAGTGGTCTCGGCTATGGCTACACCTTC,CASSGLGYGYTF
TRBJ2-7,TRBV9,.,.,TGTGCCAGCAGCGAGAAGGGGAGGTCAGTTGAGCAGTACTTC,CASSEKGRSVEQYF
TRBJ2-3,TRBV11-2,many,TRBD1,TGTGCCAGCAGCTTAGAGGGGGACAGGCCCTTGGATACGCAGTATTTT,CASSLEGDRPLDTQYF
TRBJ2-3,TRBV5-6,many,.,TGTGCCAGCAGACAGGGAGATACGCAGTATTTT,CASRQGDTQYF
TRBJ2-2,TRBV3-1,many,.,TGTGCCAGCAGCCATAGGACGGGGACCGGGGAGCTGTTTTTT,CASSHRTGTGELFF
TRBJ1-1,TRBV11-3,.,.,TGTGCCAGCAGTAAGACAGGCCCGGCTTTCTTT,CASSKTGPAFF
TRBJ2-2,TRBV12-3/TRBV12-4,.,.,TGTGCCAGCAGCCGCCTTATCAGGGGATTGGGCGGGGAGCTGTTTTTT,CASSRLIRGLGGELFF
TRBJ2-1,TRBV30,.,.,TGTGCCTGGGGGGGCGAGGGGTCTTATAGGAATGAGCAGTTCTTC,CAWGGEGSYRNEQFF
TRBJ1-3,TRBV10-3,.,TRBD1,TGTGCCATCAGTGAGTCGGCCTTCGGACAGGGGGCGGTTAGCTCTGGAAACACCATATATTTT,CAISESAFGQGAVSSGNTIYF
TRBJ1-1,TRBV7-9,many,.,TGTGCCAGCAGATCTATAGCGAACACTGAAGCTTTCTTT,CASRSIANTEAFF
TRBJ1-6,TRBV12-3/TRBV12-4,many,TRBD1,TGTGCCAGCAACCGAGGACAGGGATGGTCACCCCTCCACTTT,CASNRGQGWSPLHF
TRBJ2-7,TRBV4-3,many,.,TGCGCCAGCAGCCAAGTGACCCCACAGGGTTTCTACGAGCAGTACTTC,CASSQVTPQGFYEQYF
TRBJ2-3,TRBV5-1,few,TRBD2,TGCGCCAGCAGTTACCCTAAGCGGGAGCAGTCAGATACGCAGTATTTT,CASSYPKREQSDTQYF
TRBJ2-3,TRBV18,few,TRBD1,TGTGCCAGCTCACCTCCAGGGGGCGCGGGCACAGATACGCAGTATTTT,CASSPPGGAGTDTQYF
TRBJ2-3,TRBV6-5,.,TRBD2,TGTGCCAGCAGTTTAGCGGGATCCCCCCTTAGCACAGATACGCAGTATTTT,CASSLAGSPLSTDTQYF
TRBJ2-2,TRBV15,many,.,TGTGCCACCACCCCCGGGACTCGAAACACCGGGGAGCTGTTTTTT,CATTPGTRNTGELFF
TRBJ2-2,TRBV4-2,many,TRBD2,TGTGCCAGCAGCCAAGTAGCGGGACTAGCGGGGGGATCGAACACCGGGGAGCTGTTTTTT,CASSQVAGLAGGSNTGELFF
TRBJ2-7,TRBV5-1,many,TRBD1,TGCGCCAGCAGCGTTTCGGGACAGGGAACCTACGAGCAGTACTTC,CASSVSGQGTYEQYF
TRBJ2-1,TRBV5-1,few,TRBD2,TGCGCCAGCAGCTGGACTAGCGGGGCCGATGAGCAGTTCTTC,CASSWTSGADEQFF
TRBJ2-7,TRBV7-8,many,.,TGTGCCAGCAGCCAAGGGGCTAGCGTAGACTACGAGCAGTACTTC,CASSQGASVDYEQYF